Listed here are 10 T cell receptor beta chains from one sample, sequenced in a study of cytomegalovirus exposure and HLA in healthy donors. PCR primers comprised 60 Vbeta and 13 Jbeta primers. Only in-frame clones appear in the TCRdb table, and some are missing; sequencing was by immunoSEQ multiplex PCR. This sample's table has 200,000 or so clones. Input material: PBMCs. Source of these receptors: a boy aged 5-17 years in good health and CMV-seronegative.

This sequence joins TRBV28 and TRBJ2-5; no clear D. CDR3 size: 12 residues. V shed 2 bases and J shed 5 bases, with 6 bases lying between them. Germline CDR1 MDHEN, CDR2 SYDVKM. CDR3 nucleotide sequence: TGTGCCAGCAGTTTAAATGCGGAGACCCAGTACTTC. Amino acid sequence: CASSLNAETQYF.

The chain recombines TRBV9 with TRBJ2-2; 8 bases line up with TRBD1. Germline V lookup: CDR1 SGDLS, CDR2 YYNGEE. This CDR3 comprises 20 residues. V shed 2 bases and J 1 base; nucleotides not matched to a gene: 16. The CDR3 region has the DNA TGTGCCAGCAGCGTCGGGACTGGGACAGGTATAAGGGTGAACACCGGGGAGCTGTTTTTT. As protein: CASSVGTGTGIRVNTGELFF.

To note about this clone: In the same sample, other DNA sequences code for this CDR3. The J gene is TRBJ1-3, the V gene TRBV30; no reliable D call. The CDR3 totals 13 residues. Trimming cost V 2 bases and J 0 bases, with 5 bases left between them. From germline, CDR1 is GTSNPN and CDR2 SVGIG (reference sequence). The CDR3 loop is CAWSPGSGNTIYF. CDR3 sequence (DNA): TGTGCCTGGAGTCCCGGCTCTGGAAACACCATATATTTT. The complete variable domain, with remaining parts taken from reference TRBV30 and TRBJ1-3, reads SQTIHQWPATLVQPVGSPLSLECTVEGTSNPNLYWYRQAAGRGLQLLFYSVGIGQISSEVPQNLSASRPQDRQFILSSKKLLLSDSGFYLCAWSPGSGNTIYFGEGSWLTVV.

The chain has TRBV30 and TRBJ1-4; 9 bases are shared with TRBD1. V shed 4 bases, J shed 8 bases, and the junction held 8 bases outside the gene matches. Germline assignment: CDR1 GTSNPN and CDR2 SVGIG (reference sequence). This CDR3 contains 14 residues. The chain's CDR3 is CAWMTGTGSEKLFF. In nucleotides, the CDR3 is TGTGCCTGGATGACCGGGACAGGGAGCGAAAAACTGTTTTTT.

The chain recombines TRBV4-1 with TRBJ1-2; D is perhaps TRBD1 (6 bases). Trimming pared 2 bases from V and 1 base from J, leaving 20 bases between. Germline V gene lookup returns CDR1 MGHRA and CDR2 YSYEKL. The CDR3 spans 18 residues. The CDR3 DNA reads as TGCGCCAGCAGCCAACTAGGCAGGGGCCCTTCGGGTAACTATGGCTACACCTTC. Protein product: CASSQLGRGPSGNYGYTF.

J is TRBJ1-5 and V is TRBV5-1; D ambiguous. This CDR3 contains 13 residues. In germline, CDR1 is SGHRS, CDR2 YFSETQ. The V end was cut by 2 bases, the J end by 6 bases, with 9 bases between. Here the CDR3 reads CASSLNLAQPQHF. CDR3 nucleotide sequence: TGCGCCAGCAGCTTAAACCTGGCTCAGCCCCAGCATTTT.

V is TRBV5-6 and J is TRBJ2-6; D is uncertain. Germline V lookup: CDR1 SGHDT, CDR2 YYEEEE. V dropped 4 bases and J dropped 5 bases, with 19 bases sitting between them. CDR3 length: 17 residues. This chain's CDR3 is CASSLIRGPRRANVLTF. The CDR3 coding sequence is TGTGCCAGCAGCCTTATAAGAGGTCCTCGCCGGGCCAACGTCCTGACTTTC.

V gene TRBV6-5 combines with J gene TRBJ2-5; TRBD2 might be the D (6 bases). Germline V CDR1 and CDR2: MNHEY, SVGAGI. The V end was cut by 0 bases, the J end by 2 bases, with 10 bases between. CDR3 length: 15 amino acids. DNA for the CDR3: TGTGCCAGCAGTTACTCTTACGGGGGACAAGAGACCCAGTACTTC. It is translated as CASSYSYGGQETQYF.

The chain joins TRBV7-2 to TRBJ1-4; D gene ambiguous. The V gene lost 5 bases and the J gene lost 8 bases, with 18 bases spanning the gap. This CDR3 has 15 amino acids. From germline, CDR1 is SGHTA and CDR2 FQGNSA. This CDR3 reads CASSGRARVGEKLFF. The CDR3 bases are TGTGCCAGCAGCGGACGGGCGCGGGTGGGGGAAAAACTGTTTTTT.

CDR3 loop: CASSPGHRNEKLFF. The CDR3 nucleotides read TGCGCCAGCTCTCCGGGACACCGTAATGAAAAACTGTTTTTT. The rearrangement uses TRBV5-1 and TRBJ1-4, with a weak D call TRBD1 (6 bases). Germline assignment: CDR1 SGHRS and CDR2 YFSETQ. Trimming stripped 7 bases from V and 4 bases from J, with 14 bases between. CDR3 size: 14 residues.